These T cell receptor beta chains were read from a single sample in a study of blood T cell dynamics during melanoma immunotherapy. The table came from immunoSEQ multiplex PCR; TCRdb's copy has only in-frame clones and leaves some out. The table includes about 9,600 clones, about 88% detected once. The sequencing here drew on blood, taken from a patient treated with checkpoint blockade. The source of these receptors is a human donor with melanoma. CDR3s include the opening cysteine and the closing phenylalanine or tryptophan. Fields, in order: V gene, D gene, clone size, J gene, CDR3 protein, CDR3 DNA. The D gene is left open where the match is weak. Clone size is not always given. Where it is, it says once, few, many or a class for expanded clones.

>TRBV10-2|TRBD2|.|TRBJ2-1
CASKTGLAYNEQFF
TGCGCCAGCAAAACTGGACTAGCGTACAATGAGCAGTTCTTC
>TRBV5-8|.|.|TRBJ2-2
CASSLDSLNTGELFF
TGTGCCAGCAGCTTGGATAGCCTGAACACCGGGGAGCTGTTTTTT
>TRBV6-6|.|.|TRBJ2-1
CASTLDGSSSNEQFF
TGTGCCAGCACCCTAGATGGGTCCTCCTCCAATGAGCAGTTCTTC
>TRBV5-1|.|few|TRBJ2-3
CASSLFADTQYF
TGCGCCAGCAGCTTGTTCGCAGATACGCAGTATTTT
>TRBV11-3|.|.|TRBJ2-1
CASSSPGGPNEQFF
TGTGCCAGCAGCTCGCCGGGTGGCCCGAATGAGCAGTTCTTC
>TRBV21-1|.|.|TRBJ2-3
CASGRDSDTDTQYF
TGTGCCAGCGGCAGGGACTCCGACACAGATACGCAGTATTTT
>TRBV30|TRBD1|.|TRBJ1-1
CAWSVWTGRKNTEAFF
TGTGCCTGGAGTGTATGGACAGGCCGTAAGAACACTGAAGCTTTCTTT
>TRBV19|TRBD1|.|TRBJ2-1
CASTRGRSRNEQFF
TGTGCCAGTACCAGGGGGCGGTCTAGGAATGAGCAGTTCTTC
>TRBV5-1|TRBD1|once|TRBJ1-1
CASSWSQGDSPNTEAFF
TGCGCCAGCAGCTGGTCCCAGGGGGACTCTCCGAACACTGAAGCTTTCTTT
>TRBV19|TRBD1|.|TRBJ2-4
CASSVLLPGQGRGNIQYF
TGTGCCAGTAGTGTACTCTTGCCCGGACAGGGGAGGGGAAACATTCAGTACTTC
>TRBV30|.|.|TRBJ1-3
CAWSVTLSGNTIYF
TGTGCCTGGAGTGTGACACTCTCTGGAAACACCATATATTTT
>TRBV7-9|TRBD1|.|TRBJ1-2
CASSLGQGAGGYTF
TGTGCCAGCAGCTTGGGACAGGGGGCGGGCGGCTACACCTTC
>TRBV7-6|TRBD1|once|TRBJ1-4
CASSLGTGREKLFF
TGTGCCAGCAGCTTAGGGACAGGGAGGGAAAAACTGTTTTTT
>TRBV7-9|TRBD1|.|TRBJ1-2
CASSLGQNYGYTF
TGTGCCAGCAGCCTGGGACAGAACTATGGCTACACCTTC
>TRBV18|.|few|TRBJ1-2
CASSPPEVGYGYTF
TGTGCCAGCTCACCTCCCGAGGTTGGCTATGGCTACACCTTC
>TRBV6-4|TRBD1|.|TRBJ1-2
CASILVGQVGDGYTF
TGTGCCAGCATCCTTGTTGGACAGGTGGGGGATGGCTACACCTTC
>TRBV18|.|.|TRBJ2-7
CASSRQDRPGVEYF
TGTGCCAGCTCACGACAAGACAGACCTGGGGTTGAGTACTTC
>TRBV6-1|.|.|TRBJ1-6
CASSPGGAYSPLHF
TGTGCCAGCAGTCCGGGGGGCGCTTATTCACCCCTCCACTTT
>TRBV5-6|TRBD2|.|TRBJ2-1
CASSLVRELAYNEQFF
TGTGCCAGCAGCTTGGTGCGGGAGTTAGCGTACAATGAGCAGTTCTTC
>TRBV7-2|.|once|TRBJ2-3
CASSLEPVAGRYF
TGTGCCAGCAGCTTAGAACCCGTGGCAGGGCGGTATTTT
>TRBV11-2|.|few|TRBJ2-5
CASSGLSDQETQYF
TGTGCCAGCAGCGGACTCAGCGACCAAGAGACCCAGTACTTC
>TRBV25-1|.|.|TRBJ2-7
CASSDPRDGTYEQYF
TGTGCCAGCAGTGACCCAAGGGACGGGACCTACGAGCAGTACTTC
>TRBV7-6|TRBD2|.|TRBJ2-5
CASTPPGLAGHPGTQYF
TGTGCCAGCACCCCTCCTGGACTAGCGGGGCACCCGGGGACCCAGTACTTC
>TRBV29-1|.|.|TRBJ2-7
CSWTVLSEQYF
TGCAGCTGGACCGTGCTCTCCGAGCAGTACTTC
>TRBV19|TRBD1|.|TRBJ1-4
CATGTGGAGNEKLFF
TGTGCCACCGGGACAGGGGGCGCCGGTAATGAAAAACTGTTTTTT
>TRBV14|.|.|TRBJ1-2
CASSQVQWTDKTFYGYTF
TGTGCCAGCAGCCAAGTCCAATGGACAGATAAAACTTTCTATGGCTACACCTTC
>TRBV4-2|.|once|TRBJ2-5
CASSQGVRRGASETQYF
TGTGCCAGCAGCCAAGGTGTGCGCAGGGGGGCTTCAGAGACCCAGTACTTC
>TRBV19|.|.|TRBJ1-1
CASSIDPRGTEAFF
TGTGCCAGTAGTATAGATCCTAGGGGCACTGAAGCTTTCTTT
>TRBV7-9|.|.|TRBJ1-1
CASSLAFSGNTEAFF
TGTGCCAGCAGCTTAGCGTTCTCAGGGAACACTGAAGCTTTCTTT
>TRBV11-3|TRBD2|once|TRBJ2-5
CASSLGLAGTSQGTQYF
TGTGCCAGCAGCCTAGGACTAGCGGGGACCTCCCAGGGGACCCAGTACTTC
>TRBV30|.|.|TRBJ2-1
CAWSWENEQFF
TGTGCCTGGAGTTGGGAGAATGAGCAGTTCTTC
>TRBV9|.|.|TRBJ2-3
CASSPTRGTDTQYF
TGTGCCAGCAGCCCGACTCGCGGCACAGATACGCAGTATTTT
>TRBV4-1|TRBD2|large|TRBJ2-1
CASSQGPGGLGNEQFF
TGCGCCAGCAGCCAAGGCCCGGGAGGGCTTGGTAATGAGCAGTTCTTC
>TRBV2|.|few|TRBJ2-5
CASSDGRGSGTQYF
TGTGCCAGCAGTGATGGTAGGGGATCAGGTACCCAGTACTTC
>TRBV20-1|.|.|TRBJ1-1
CSARGGSAFF
TGCAGTGCTAGGGGAGGGTCGGCTTTCTTT
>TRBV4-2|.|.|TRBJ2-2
CASSRGEGAIGELFF
TGTGCCAGCAGTCGTGGGGAGGGGGCTATCGGGGAGCTGTTTTTT
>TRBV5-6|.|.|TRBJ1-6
CASSLGTEASPLHF
TGTGCCAGCAGCTTGGGGACGGAAGCCTCACCCCTCCACTTT
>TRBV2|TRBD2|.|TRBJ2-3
CASSDSGHTDTQYF
TGTGCCAGCAGTGATAGCGGGCACACAGATACGCAGTATTTT
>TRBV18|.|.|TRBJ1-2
CASSPAGTDGYTF
TGTGCCAGCTCACCGGCCGGGACGGATGGCTACACCTTC
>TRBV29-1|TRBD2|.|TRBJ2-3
CSVAIGLAGADTQYF
TGCAGCGTTGCAATCGGCCTGGCGGGGGCAGATACGCAGTATTTT
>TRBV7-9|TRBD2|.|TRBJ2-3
CASTVAGLTDTQYF
TGTGCCAGCACCGTAGCGGGGCTTACAGATACGCAGTATTTT
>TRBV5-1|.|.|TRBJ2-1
CASSAYNEQFF
TGCGCCAGCAGCGCCTACAATGAGCAGTTCTTC
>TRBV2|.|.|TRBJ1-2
CASSQSYGTEYGYTF
TGTGCCAGCAGCCAATCCTACGGGACGGAGTATGGCTACACCTTC
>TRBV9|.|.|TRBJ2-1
CASSLLGASYEQFF
TGTGCCAGCAGCCTCCTTGGGGCGTCCTATGAGCAGTTCTTC
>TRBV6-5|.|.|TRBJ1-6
CASSYPRGGENSPLHF
TGTGCCAGCAGTTACCCACGGGGCGGAGAAAATTCACCCCTCCACTTT
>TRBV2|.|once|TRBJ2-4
CASIGSVRENIQYF
TGTGCCAGCATCGGGTCGGTTCGGGAAAACATTCAGTACTTC
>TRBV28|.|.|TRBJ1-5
CASRTQGRNQPQHF
TGTGCCAGCAGAACTCAGGGACGGAATCAGCCCCAGCATTTT
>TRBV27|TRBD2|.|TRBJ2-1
CASSPKGAGGPYNEQFF
TGTGCCAGCAGCCCAAAGGGAGCGGGGGGACCTTACAATGAGCAGTTCTTC
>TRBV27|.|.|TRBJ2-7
CANSGTALPQYEQYF
TGTGCCAACTCCGGGACCGCTTTACCCCAATACGAGCAGTACTTC
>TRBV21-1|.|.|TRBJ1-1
CASSKGGGTEAFF
TGTGCCAGCAGCAAAGGTGGGGGGACTGAAGCTTTCTTT
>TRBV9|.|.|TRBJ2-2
CASSVTAGDFTGELFF
TGTGCCAGCAGCGTGACAGCGGGTGATTTCACCGGGGAGCTGTTTTTT
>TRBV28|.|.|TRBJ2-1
CASRLTYNEQFF
TGTGCCAGCAGACTTACTTACAATGAGCAGTTCTTC